This T cell receptor (beta chain) was documented in a study of T cells in Graves' hyperthyroidism and ophthalmopathy. Study background: Peripheral blood was taken when the disease was first diagnosed, before any treatment began.

Template material for amplifying TCR beta CDR3 regions consisted of RNA transcripts. The TCR CDR3 first-round RT-PCR relied on the HTBI primer set. One entry per CDR3 protein results from TCRdb running MiXCR on the multiplex PCR reads. The table includes over 700,000 distinct CDR3 sequences, about 17% detected once. Notes on this clonotype: Its antigen remains unknown.

Exclusion of a patient resulted from uncontrolled infection, other autoimmune disease, pregnancy or lactation. Thyroid ultrasound and orbital computed tomography, with clinical symptoms and serum thyroxine and TRAb, informed diagnoses. CDR3 size: 16 residues. The germline gives CDR1 ENHRY, CDR2 SYGVKD. Trimming cost V 2 bases and J 5 bases; bases outside gene matches: 8. Regarding the study as a whole: Ophthalmopathy and stable hyperthyroidism were told apart by a 13 V-J model.

Material for sequencing was blood. The receptor's source is a woman aged 45-59 years with Graves' hyperthyroidism that later progressed to Graves' ophthalmopathy. V and J are TRBV10-3 and TRBJ1-4, with 7 bases lining up with TRBD1. CDR3 DNA: TGTGCCATCAGTGAGAAAGGGACAGAGGGAAATGAAAAACTGTTTTTT. Its protein is CAISEKGTEGNEKLFF.